The present T cell receptor beta chain was sequenced within a study of OX40 agonist ivuxolimab in advanced cancers. Study at large: Partial responses were observed in three patients, of whom one had hepatocellular carcinoma and two had cutaneous melanoma.

Using immunoSEQ multiplex PCR, the repertoire was profiled, and TCRdb retains in-frame clones only, with some absent. Among roughly 100,000 clones listed, around 90% were seen once. The material was CD4+ or CD8+ T cells sorted from blood, obtained in a trial of the OX40 agonist ivuxolimab. The receptor's source is an adult with an advanced solid tumor such as melanoma, head and neck, liver or kidney cancer.

CDR3 protein: CATRHHSGYEQYF. CDR3 DNA: TGCGCCACGCGACATCATAGCGGGTACGAGCAGTACTTC. The chain has TRBV10-2 and TRBJ2-7; 7 bases fit TRBD2. The germline V gene has CDR1 WSHSY and CDR2 SAAADI. This CDR3 is built from 13 residues. V lost 10 bases, J lost 4 bases, and 10 bases stayed unmatched.